These 17 T cell receptor beta chains came from one sample sequenced in a study of OX40 agonist ivuxolimab in advanced cancers. Method: immunoSEQ multiplex PCR; TCRdb's copy keeps in-frame clones and lacks some. This table holds approximately 74,000 clones, around four fifths found once. Specimen: CD4+ or CD8+ T cells sorted from blood, collected in a trial of the OX40 agonist ivuxolimab. The source of these receptors is an adult with an advanced solid tumor such as melanoma, head and neck, liver or kidney cancer.

The V and J genes are TRBV10-2 and TRBJ1-1; D is undetermined. Germline V lookup: CDR1 WSHSY, CDR2 SAAADI. Trimming pared 0 bases from V and 0 bases from J, leaving 5 bases between. CDR3 length: 14 amino acids. The CDR3 here is CASSESTVNTEAFF. In DNA form, the CDR3 reads TGCGCCAGCAGTGAGTCCACTGTGAACACTGAAGCTTTCTTT.

The rearrangement uses TRBV19 and TRBJ1-1; D possibly corresponds to TRBD1 (6 bases). This CDR3 is built from 17 residues. Germline CDR1 LNHDA, CDR2 SQIVND (reference sequence). V dropped 9 bases and J dropped 5 bases, with 28 bases sitting between them. The CDR3 sequence is CASSRNGGAQGGTEAFF. CDR3 coding DNA: TGTGCCAGCTCTAGGAACGGGGGGGCGCAAGGAGGAACTGAAGCTTTCTTT.

This clone was seen only a few times. The V gene is TRBV21-1, the J gene TRBJ2-7; the table's D call, TRBD1, has no DNA check behind it. TRBV21-1 is flagged as a pseudogene. The CDR3 runs 13 residues. The CDR3 DNA reads as TGTGCCAGCAGCAAAGACAGGGGAAACGAGCAGTACTTC. This gives the protein CASSKDRGNEQYF.

This clone has more than one count but fewer than ten. This chain joins TRBV6-4 and TRBJ2-5, with 8 bases aligning to TRBD1. The CDR3 spans 17 residues. Trimming removed 1 base from V and 5 bases from J; junction bases left unmatched: 12. Germline CDR1 reads MRHNA; CDR2 reads SNTAGT. The CDR3 nucleotides read TGTGCCAGCAGTGACTGCACGAGGGACAGGACGAAGGAGACCCAGTACTTC. Encoded protein: CASSDCTRDRTKETQYF.

This chain links TRBV14 with TRBJ2-6, with D possibly TRBD1 on 6 matching bases. There are 18 residues in the CDR3. Per the germline V gene, CDR1 is SGHDN and CDR2 is FVKESK. The ends were cut back, 4 bases at V and 0 bases at J, with 16 bases in the middle. CDR3 sequence: CASSRKQGPSSGANVLTF. CDR3 nucleotides: TGTGCCAGCAGCCGTAAACAGGGACCTTCCTCTGGGGCCAACGTCCTGACTTTC.

Only a few counts were recorded for this clone. The V and J genes are TRBV6-6 and TRBJ2-7, with D maybe TRBD2 (6 bases). Germline CDR1 and CDR2: MNHNY and SVGAGI (reference sequence). This CDR3 has 15 residues. The V end lost 7 bases, the J end lost 2 bases, and 18 bases lay between the germline ends. Here the CDR3 reads CASTQGQGGAYEQYF. The CDR3 DNA sequence: TGTGCCAGCACCCAAGGGCAGGGAGGAGCCTACGAGCAGTACTTC.

The chain links TRBV6-6 to TRBJ1-5; D ambiguous. Trimming stripped 7 bases from V and 0 bases from J, with 10 bases between. Germline lookup yields CDR1 MNHNY and CDR2 SVGAGI (reference sequence). The CDR3 covers 14 residues. The CDR3 sequence: CASIKTNSNQPQHF. The CDR3 bases are TGTGCCAGCATCAAAACGAATAGCAATCAGCCCCAGCATTTT.

This clone appeared a single time. V and J are TRBV5-1 and TRBJ2-1, with D maybe TRBD2 (7 bases). Germline values: CDR1 SGHRS, CDR2 YFSETQ. V shed 4 bases and J shed 0 bases, with 14 bases lying between them. The CDR3 extends over 16 amino acids. DNA of the CDR3: TGCGCCAGCAGCCCCCGGGGGGCCCTCTCCTACAATGAGCAGTTCTTC. It codes for CASSPRGALSYNEQFF.

This chain connects TRBV5-5 to TRBJ1-2, with 7 bases lining up with TRBD1. V shed 0 bases and J 1 base; nucleotides not matched to a gene: 12. The V gene's germline CDR1 is SGHKS and CDR2 YYEKEE (reference sequence). The CDR3 is made up of 18 amino acids. CDR3 in amino acids: CASSLAPPQGLGNYGYTF. Written as DNA, the CDR3 is TGTGCCAGCAGCTTGGCCCCTCCACAGGGGTTGGGTAACTATGGCTACACCTTC.

The chain combines TRBV7-9 with TRBJ2-7; D remains ambiguous. Germline V gene data show CDR1 as SEHNR and CDR2 as FQNEAQ (reference sequence). The V gene lost 5 bases and the J gene lost 2 bases, with 7 bases spanning the gap. This CDR3 comprises 12 residues. Here the CDR3 reads CASSLGTYEQYF. CDR3 coding DNA: TGTGCCAGCAGCCTTGGGACCTACGAGCAGTACTTC.

This clone has just one count. Written as DNA, the CDR3 is TGTGCCAGCAGCACTCTAGCGGGGGTGGGTCCAGATACGCAGTATTTT. Amino acids: CASSTLAGVGPDTQYF. The rearrangement joins TRBV7-9 to TRBJ2-3, with 10 bases that match TRBD2. This CDR3 region has 16 residues. Trimming removed 5 bases from V and 4 bases from J; junction bases left unmatched: 9. Germline-derived CDR1 and CDR2 are SEHNR and FQNEAQ (reference sequence).

About this clone: Mismatch with germline at one junction end may stem from a read error. The chain carries TRBV7-7 and TRBJ2-1, with D perhaps TRBD1 (6 bases). The V gene's germline CDR1 is SSHAT and CDR2 FNYEAQ (reference sequence). This CDR3 is built from 15 residues. CDR3 protein: CASSSGTGSYNEQFF. The CDR3 DNA reads TGTGCTAGCAGCTCCGGTACAGGGTCCTACAATGAGCAGTTCTTC. Full variable domain (outside the CDR3, taken from reference TRBV7-7 and TRBJ2-1): GAGVSQSPRYKVTKRGQDVTLRCDPISSHATLYWYQQALGQGPEFLTYFNYEAQPDKSGLPSDRFSAERPEGSISTLTIQRTEQRDSAMYRCASSSGTGSYNEQFFGPGTRLTVL.

The gene calls are TRBV7-9 and TRBJ2-3; possibly TRBD1 for D (5 bases). Germline loops: CDR1 SEHNR, CDR2 FQNEAQ (reference sequence). This CDR3 comprises 11 residues. The V end was cut by 5 bases, the J end by 5 bases, with 5 bases between. This chain's CDR3 is CASSDRDTQYF. For the CDR3, the DNA is TGTGCCAGCAGCGACAGAGATACGCAGTATTTT.

The chain employs TRBV5-1 and TRBJ1-4; D may be TRBD1 (6 bases). V dropped 5 bases and J dropped 2 bases, with 7 bases sitting between them. The CDR3 covers 13 residues. Germline CDR1 is SGHRS and CDR2 is YFSETQ. CDR3 DNA sequence: TGCGCCAGCAGGACAGGTACTAATGAAAAACTGTTTTTT. Amino acid sequence: CASRTGTNEKLFF.

The rearrangement links TRBV5-5 to TRBJ1-4; D ambiguous. Deletions cut 6 bases from V and 4 bases from J, with 13 bases between. CDR3 size: 14 residues. Germline V CDR1 and CDR2: SGHKS, YYEKEE (reference sequence). The CDR3 spells CASTPGSGNEKLFF. The CDR3 coding sequence is TGTGCCAGCACTCCCGGGAGCGGTAATGAAAAACTGTTTTTT.

The rearrangement uses TRBV5-1 and TRBJ2-7, with 8 nucleotides matching TRBD2. J lost 6 bases, V lost 0 bases, and 5 bases had no gene match. The CDR3 has 14 amino acids. Germline V lookup: CDR1 SGHRS, CDR2 YFSETQ. The CDR3 reads CASSLEAGDIEQYF. The DNA of the CDR3 is TGCGCCAGCAGCTTGGAAGCGGGAGATATCGAGCAGTACTTC.

The V call is TRBV9, the J call TRBJ1-4; D is perhaps TRBD1 (5 bases). The CDR3 consists of 13 residues. Trimming took off 6 bases at V and 3 bases at J, with 9 bases between the two ends. Germline assignment: CDR1 SGDLS and CDR2 YYNGEE. The CDR3 DNA reads TGTGCCAGCACCCCGGGGCCTAATGAAAAACTGTTTTTT. This sequence encodes CASTPGPNEKLFF.